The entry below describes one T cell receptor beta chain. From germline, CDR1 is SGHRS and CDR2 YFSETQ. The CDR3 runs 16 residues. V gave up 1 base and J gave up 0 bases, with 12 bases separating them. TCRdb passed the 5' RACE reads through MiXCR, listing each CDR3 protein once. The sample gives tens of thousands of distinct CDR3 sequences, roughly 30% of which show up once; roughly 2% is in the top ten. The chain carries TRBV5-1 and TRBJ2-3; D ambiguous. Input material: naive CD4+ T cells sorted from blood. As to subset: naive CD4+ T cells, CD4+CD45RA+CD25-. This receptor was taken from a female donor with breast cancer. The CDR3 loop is CASSLTHRPSTDTQYF. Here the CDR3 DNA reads TGCGCCAGCAGCTTGACCCACCGACCCAGCACAGATACGCAGTATTTT.